This T cell receptor (beta chain) emerged from a study of CD8 T cells in Susac syndrome. After extraction with the RNeasy kit, about 0.45 to 1 ug of the RNA was reverse transcribed using random hexamers. From the immunoSEQ multiplex PCR reads, TCRdb called clonotypes with MiXCR, one entry per CDR3 protein. Altogether about 280,000 distinct CDR3 sequences are present, about 85% being singletons, with the ten largest covering approximately 0.11%. Sequencing of TCR beta, carried out with a high-throughput approach, was applied to CD8+ and CD4+ T cells from the blood. The sample comprised CD8+ T cells from PBMCs. The receptor was isolated from a human donor with multiple sclerosis.

For the CDR3, the DNA is TGTGCCAGCAGCTACCTCCCCCCTGAAAAACTGTTTTTT. As protein: CASSYLPPEKLFF. The chain recombines TRBV27 with TRBJ1-4; D not certain. Germline V CDR1 and CDR2: MNHEY, SMNVEV (reference sequence). The CDR3 has 13 amino acids. V was cut by 6 bases and J by 7 bases, with 12 bases left in between.